The source of this TCR beta chain is a study of spatial heterogeneity in lung cancer. As for time point: sample taken at primary tumor resection. Untreated early-stage non-small cell lung cancer patients, around 72 in total, were the donors. Whole RNA came from tumor, nontumor lung or frozen PBMC and was sequenced without being sorted. The study tagged each TCR cDNA molecule with a unique molecular identifier. One entry per CDR3 protein results from TCRdb running MiXCR on the 5' RACE reads. The sample has 7,000 to 8,500 distinct CDR3 sequences, around 9.7% seen once. This clonotype was counted at least ten times. The length of the CDR3 is 14 residues. The V end lost 4 bases, the J end lost 11 bases, and 19 bases lay between the germline ends. Looked up from germline, CDR1 is MDHEN and CDR2 is SYDVKM.

Sample: normal lung tissue next to the tumor, taken at surgery. The source of this sequence is a male donor with early-stage non-small cell lung cancer. The chain carries TRBV28 and TRBJ2-3; D gene ambiguous. In nucleotides, the CDR3 is TGTGCCAGCAGTTCCCCCCCGGGCGGCCCGGGGCAGTATTTT. It codes for CASSSPPGGPGQYF. Supplemented by reference TRBV28 and TRBJ2-3, the full variable domain reads DVKVTQSSRYLVKRTGEKVFLECVQDMDHENMFWYRQDPGLGLRLIYFSYDVKMKEKGDIPEGYSVSREKKERFSLILESASTNQTSMYLCASSSPPGGPGQYFGPGTRLTVL.